This is a list of T cell receptor beta chains from one sample in a study of long-term antiretroviral therapy in people with HIV. Measured with immunoSEQ multiplex PCR; TCRdb has only the in-frame clones, and not every one. The sample has 33,000 or so clones; around 97% are singletons. This sample comprised unsorted PBMCs, obtained 7.6 years after starting antiretroviral therapy. The receptor set was obtained from a man aged 25-40 years with HIV. CDR3s include the opening cysteine and the closing phenylalanine or tryptophan. The D gene is left open where the match is weak.

v_gene	j_gene	d_gene	CDR3nt	CDR3aa
TRBV6-1	TRBJ2-7	-	TGTGCCAGCTGGGCCGAGACCTACGAGCAGTACTTC	CASWAETYEQYF
TRBV10-3	TRBJ1-2	-	TGTGCCATCAGTGCTGAGGGGCACTATGGCTACACCTTC	CAISAEGHYGYTF
TRBV9	TRBJ2-3	-	TGTGCCAGCAGCGTAGACATCGGCGTCCGGACAGATACGCAGTATTTT	CASSVDIGVRTDTQYF
TRBV5-4	TRBJ2-1	-	TGTGCCAGCAGCTTGGCTAGCCGCAATGAGCAGTTCTTC	CASSLASRNEQFF
TRBV29-1	TRBJ1-5	-	TGCAGCGTTGAAGAGACCCAGGGAGGGCCCCAGCATTTT	CSVEETQGGPQHF
TRBV6-5	TRBJ2-7	-	TGTGCCAGCAGTCCAAACAGGGTCGAGCAGTACTTC	CASSPNRVEQYF
TRBV5-6	TRBJ2-1	TRBD2	TGTGCCAGCAGTCGCTCTAGCGGGGGGGTGTGGAATGAGCAGTTCTTC	CASSRSSGGVWNEQFF
TRBV15	TRBJ2-7	TRBD1	TGTGCCACCAGCAGGAGAACCGGGACAGGGGGGTACGAGCAGTACTTC	CATSRRTGTGGYEQYF
TRBV7-6	TRBJ2-5	TRBD1	TGTGCCAGCAGCTTACTGACAGGGGGCAGACAAGAGACCCAGTACTTC	CASSLLTGGRQETQYF
TRBV27	TRBJ2-7	-	TGTGCCAGCAGTCCGTCTACAGGAAATGTCGCCTACGAGCAGTACTTC	CASSPSTGNVAYEQYF
TRBV7-6	TRBJ1-1	-	TGTGCCAGCAGCTTAGACTCTATGAACTCTGAAGCTTTCTTT	CASSLDSMNSEAFF
TRBV6-4	TRBJ2-2	TRBD1	TGTGCCAGCAGTGAACAGGGGGCAGCCGGGGAGCTGTTTTTT	CASSEQGAAGELFF
TRBV7-6	TRBJ1-1	TRBD1	TGTGCCAGCAGCCCGGGGGACAGGGGGCGCCATACTGAAGCTTTCTTT	CASSPGDRGRHTEAFF
TRBV7-8	TRBJ2-2	-	TGTGCCAGCAGCTTAGTCGGCAGGACTTTGAACACCGGGGAGCTGTTTTTT	CASSLVGRTLNTGELFF
TRBV4-2	TRBJ2-5	-	TGTGCCAGCAGCCCATCCTCCGGGACCGATCAAGAGACCCAGTACTTC	CASSPSSGTDQETQYF
TRBV7-8	TRBJ2-1	TRBD2	TGTGCCAGCAGCTTAGGACTAGCGGGGGCCAGCTCCTACAATGAGCAGTTCTTC	CASSLGLAGASSYNEQFF
TRBV19	TRBJ1-6	-	TGTGCCAGTAGTATAGCTAGGGGGTTGAATTCACCCCTCCACTTT	CASSIARGLNSPLHF
TRBV2	TRBJ1-1	-	TGTGCCAGCGCAGTTCAGGGCACTGAAGCTTTCTTT	CASAVQGTEAFF
TRBV4-1	TRBJ1-2	-	TGCGCCAGCAGCCAAGAAAGAGCCCGACATGGCTACACCTTC	CASSQERARHGYTF
TRBV18	TRBJ2-1	TRBD1	TGTGCCAGCTCACCTCCCGGACAGGGAACCAATTCGGCGCAGTTCTTC	CASSPPGQGTNSAQFF
TRBV7-9	TRBJ2-5	-	TGTGCCAGCAGCCCAGCAGGAAAAGAGACCCAGTACTTC	CASSPAGKETQYF